This paragraph covers one T cell receptor (beta chain) sequence. The antigen remains unidentified. Clones were read by immunoSEQ multiplex PCR, and TCRdb kept only the in-frame ones, dropping some. The repertoire holds hundreds of thousands of clones, with almost 95% as singletons. V was pared by 0 bases and J by 7 bases, with 7 bases between. Per germline, CDR1 LGHNA and CDR2 YSLEER. CDR3 length: 14 residues. This sample is part of a study of T cell responses to AZD1222 COVID-19 vaccine. Study-wide findings and caveats: Spike as a whole was targeted by vaccine-associated CD4 TCRs, dominant at 160-218 and 743-854. Among the donors, most were white British and more were female, and clonal diversity was possibly underestimated. The repertoires were collected only after the peak T cell response.

This chain joins TRBV4-3 and TRBJ1-6; D unclear. The sample was peripheral blood, taken 28 days after the second AZD1222 dose. This TCR was sampled from an adult who received the AZD1222 COVID-19 vaccine. CDR3 sequence reads: CASSQDYGNSPLHF. CDR3 DNA: TGCGCCAGCAGCCAAGATTACGGGAATTCACCCCTCCACTTT.